This T cell receptor beta chain emerged from a study of human T cells and chemical hapten exposure (dated by TCRdb to the early 2020s). For context, the study as a whole: Libraries were pooled for sequencing, and per-sample TCR yields varied mainly because of small differences in library volumes within the pool. Peripheral blood TCR repertoire changes were tracked in vivo in alopecia patients during primary and secondary sensitization to the hapten diphenylcyclopropenone (DPC). For every blood RNA sample, sequencing covered both the TCR alpha and TCR beta chains. Overall study outcomes, separate from this receptor: The number of TCRs above 1 in 1000 frequency did not change with DPC sensitization; there was no evidence of global repertoire structure alterations. Repeated subsampling changed both the strength of the expansion versus patch-test correlation and the threshold at which that correlation became significant.

The protocol used for the library was 5' RACE. Sequencer: Illumina MiSeq. During library preparation, unique molecular identifiers were attached to individual cDNA molecules so that TCRs could be counted in a quantitative, reproducible way. In the source study's methods: The median number of TCRs per sample was 85,000 to 100,000, ranging from 23,224 to 690,600. The Decombinator software suite was used to annotate V, J and CDR3 in the TCR reads. For PS versus PT1 abundance plots, all samples were subsampled to the same number of TCRs (28,000). TCRs were defined as expanded if absent before sensitization and observed at least eight times at the 2-week time point. Using fastp at Q25 and MiXCR, TCRdb reprocessed the public reads and kept productive beta chains. Records with the same CDR3 protein are collapsed into one entry carrying the most frequent genes and DNA. The V and J calls, along with clone size, are taken from TCRdb and not from the paper's own processing. The sample contains about 110,000 distinct CDR3 sequences, approximately 20% of them found a single time. The ten largest clones capture about 3% of the sample.

Total RNA was extracted from unfractionated whole blood collected in Tempus Blood RNA tubes. A few healthy volunteers were used as TCR sequencing controls and were bled at day 0, 2 weeks and 6 weeks. Based on the germline V gene, the CDR1 and CDR2 sequences are SGHAT and FQNNGV. Its CDR3 holds 15 amino acids, cysteine through phenylalanine. The CDR3 DNA has 45 bases and is translated from base 1. At the junction V is shortened by 1 base and J by 1 base, with 9 bases in between. This clonotype was found a few times. Its antigen is not yet known. The sample holds no much larger clone one base away, and base qualities are not on file.

This chain joins TRBV11-2 to TRBJ2-3; no D segment can be confidently identified. This TCR was recovered from a human donor in good health. The CDR3 here reads CASSLVAAGTDTQYF. The sequence in DNA is TGTGCCAGCAGCTTAGTCGCGGCAGGCACAGATACGCAGTATTTT.